Below, one TCR beta chain is given with its context. The data were obtained in a study of blood T cell repertoires in COVID-19. The V end was cut by 1 base, the J end by 2 bases, with 6 bases between. CDR3 size: 14 residues. Germline V gene sequence: CDR1 LNHDA, CDR2 SQIVND (reference sequence). Method: immunoSEQ multiplex PCR; TCRdb's copy keeps in-frame clones and lacks some. The sample yields some 350,000 clones, approximately 91% seen once. The chain has TRBV19 and TRBJ1-5; D perhaps matches TRBD1 (6 bases). The clonotype comes from a woman in her seventies with COVID-19, enrolled during active disease. The sequencing sample was made of peripheral blood. The CDR3 sequence: CASSIGTGNQPQHF. The CDR3 nucleotides are TGTGCCAGTAGTATAGGGACAGGCAATCAGCCCCAGCATTTT. Full variable domain (rest looked up from reference TRBV19 and TRBJ1-5): DGGITQSPKYLFRKEGQNVTLSCEQNLNHDAMYWYRQDPGQGLRLIYYSQIVNDFQKGDIAEGYSVSREKKESFPLTVTSAQKNPTAFYLCASSIGTGNQPQHFGDGTRLSIL.